What follows describes a single TCR beta chain. This receptor's antigen is unknown. One base away there is no much larger clone; base qualities are not given. One collaborating source in Seattle enrolled patients while the patients were actively infected and followed the patients over time throughout the course of disease. Collaborating institutions collected whole blood in K2EDTA tubes following their own protocols. Collaborator samples were shipped for TCRbeta analysis as frozen whole blood, isolated PBMCs, or DNA extracted from either sample type. The sample is drawn from a study of blood T cell repertoires in COVID-19 (dated by TCRdb to about 2020). A note on the overall study: Samples from collaborators originated in the United States, Italy and Spain and spanned both the acute and convalescent phases of COVID-19. Deeply sampled blood TCRbeta repertoires from subjects exposed to, actively infected with, or recovered from COVID-19 were included in the dataset. A freely available public database, intended as a resource for researchers studying the immune response to SARS-CoV-2, is where the repertoires were released. The prospective study material was composed of cDNA or gDNA derived from T cells, B-cell-depleted T cells, or PBMCs. Samples were obtained from the ongoing ImmuneRACE study (first 160 participants) and from 1,254 subjects provided by 6 global collaborators. The sample metadata nearly always contained a de-identified subject ID, COVID-19 status, age in years and sex. Where available, HLA class I and class II types were taken from metadata supplied by the sample provider and were not determined by assay-based typing. What the research found in general, with its limitations: The quantity of clinical and demographic metadata differed by source and by participant and was supplied without curation.

TCRbeta CDR3 regions were amplified from genomic DNA using the immunoSEQ Assay, a bias-controlled multiplex PCR. As for the authors' bioinformatics: Within the assay, amplification of reference gene primers was used to estimate how many nucleated cells each sample contained. To quantify the absolute abundance of each unique TCRbeta CDR3 rearrangement, sequence reads were collapsed and filtered. For each sample, productive Simpson clonality was calculated as the square root of Simpson's diversity index over productive rearrangements. The clones in this table, taken by TCRdb from immuneACCESS, are in-frame only. Not every clone is retained; where verified, under half of the shortfall comes from an unresolved V gene, and the cause of the rest is unknown. Clone size and V and J calls were adopted from that table, with D and trimming inferred from the DNA. A total of 210,000 or so clones appear in this sample, more than 80% of them only once. Clones ranked in the top ten supply 2% to 3% of the sample.

Including cysteine and phenylalanine, the CDR3 has 15 amino acids. The entry retains the CDR3 DNA only, 45 bases that are in frame from base 1. The CDR1 and CDR2 encoded by the germline V gene are SNHLY and FYNNEI. V and J are truncated by 7 bases and 0 bases respectively, leaving an intervening sequence of 13 bases. The chain links TRBV2 with TRBJ1-5; TRBD1 is perhaps the D gene, given 5 matching bases. Sequencing was performed on peripheral blood. This clonotype originated in a man aged 30-40 years with COVID-19, enrolled during active disease. The sequenced DNA is TGTGCCAGCAATTTCGGACAAAATAGCAATCAGCCCCAGCATTTT. This encodes CASNFGQNSNQPQHF.